This T cell receptor beta chain was obtained from a study of Ad26.COV2.S vaccination and SARS-CoV-2 variants. Looking at the study overall: Each vaccinee took Ad26.COV2.S intramuscularly, once or twice 56 days apart.

This clone was counted a single time. The antigen is not known. As to treatment: around 19 received Ad26.COV2.S at low or high dose, single or two shots; several received placebo; per-sample allocation not given. Collection of samples fell on day 63 after the first vaccine or placebo injection. It was an adult aged 18-55 years in Boston who was the donor. Here immunoSEQ multiplex PCR was the method, and the copy in TCRdb shows in-frame clones only, minus some. Of around 400,000 clones listed, more than 80% are singletons. Germline CDR1 is LNHDA and CDR2 is SQIVND (reference sequence). The V and J ends lost 6 bases and 2 bases respectively, with 13 bases between them. This CDR3 has 15 amino acids. Study-wide results and limits: People given the vaccine had a wider spike-specific TCR breadth than placebo recipients did.

The starting material was peripheral blood, obtained in a trial of Ad26.COV2.S vaccine versus placebo. The sequence came from a person aged 18 to 65 who received the Ad26.COV2.S COVID-19 vaccine or a placebo. This chain joins TRBV19 and TRBJ2-2; D is uncertain. The CDR3 DNA is TGTGCCAGTAGGTCGAGGCTTGGAAACACCGGGGAGCTGTTTTTT. Protein sequence: CASRSRLGNTGELFF.